The 10 T cell receptor beta chains below all came from one sample that was sequenced in a study of identical twins. MiXCR, applied by TCRdb to the 5' RACE reads, yields one record per CDR3 protein. The sample lists about 730,000 distinct CDR3 sequences, 21% seen once, with about 4.5% in the top ten. These data were also filed under a second study, of T cells expressing NK-cell markers.

The sequenced material came from PBMCs. The receptors originated from a woman aged 18-29 years in good health.

J is TRBJ2-2 and V is TRBV29-1; perhaps TRBD1 as D (6 bases). CDR1 is SQVTM, CDR2 ANQGSEA, per germline. V gave up 7 bases and J gave up 1 base, with 10 bases separating them. This CDR3 region has 13 residues. The CDR3 spells CSGTTGNTGELFF. CDR3 coding DNA: TGCAGCGGCACGACAGGGAACACCGGGGAGCTGTTTTTT.

This clonotype was detected a few times. The V call is TRBV29-1, the J call TRBJ2-5; 9 bases fit TRBD2. J lost 2 bases, V lost 2 bases, and 6 bases had no gene match. Germline V CDR1 and CDR2: SQVTM, ANQGSEA. This CDR3 region has 15 residues. CDR3 bases: TGCAGCGTTGAAAGCCAGCGGGAGGTACAAGAGACCCAGTACTTC. It codes for CSVESQREVQETQYF.

The sample holds a few counts of this clonotype. The chain carries TRBV5-6 and TRBJ2-7; D gene unclear. The CDR3 loop spans 12 amino acids. The germline CDR1 and CDR2 sequences are SGHDT and YYEEEE. V was shortened by 7 bases and J by 2 bases, with 10 bases between the two germline ends. CDR3 protein: CASGKVPYEQYF. The CDR3 DNA is TGTGCCAGCGGAAAAGTTCCCTACGAGCAGTACTTC.

The chain combines TRBV7-8 with TRBJ1-1, with D hard to call. V was shortened by 6 bases and J by 0 bases, with 14 bases between the two germline ends. CDR3 size: 15 residues. The germline V gene has CDR1 SGHVS and CDR2 FQNEAQ. The CDR3, as DNA: TGTGCCAGCAGATCTGGAAGACTCATGAACACTGAAGCTTTCTTT. Translating gives CASRSGRLMNTEAFF.

The chain combines TRBV20-1 with TRBJ2-1; 12 bases align to TRBD2. CDR1 and CDR2 (germline): DFQATT, SNEGSKA (reference sequence). The V and J ends lost 2 bases and 4 bases, in that order; junction bases with no gene match: 15. The CDR3 is made up of 19 amino acids. Here the CDR3 DNA reads TGCAGTGCTAGACGGGGGGGACTAGCGGGCATAGATGTATACAATGAGCAGTTCTTC. This sequence encodes CSARRGGLAGIDVYNEQFF.

The table lists this clonotype with a few counts. The chain has TRBV9 and TRBJ2-1; D might be TRBD2 (6 bases). CDR3 length: 14 amino acids. The germline V gene has CDR1 SGDLS and CDR2 YYNGEE. V was pared by 4 bases and J by 7 bases, with 15 bases between. The CDR3 nucleotides are TGTGCCAGCAGCCCTGATGGAGGGGAGAATGAGCAGTTCTTC. Translating it yields CASSPDGGENEQFF.

This chain connects TRBV29-1 to TRBJ2-1, with D possibly TRBD1 on 5 matching bases. CDR3 length: 14 residues. Trimming removed 3 bases from V and 2 bases from J, with 11 bases in between. Germline V CDR1 and CDR2: SQVTM, ANQGSEA. The CDR3, as DNA: TGCAGCGTTGACCAGGACACGGCCTACAATGAGCAGTTCTTC. Encoded protein: CSVDQDTAYNEQFF.

This clonotype was recorded many times. The chain has TRBV6-5 and TRBJ2-6; D unclear. Per germline, CDR1 MNHEY and CDR2 SVGAGI. Trimming removed 0 bases from V and 4 bases from J, with 10 bases in between. There are 16 residues in the CDR3. CDR3 sequence: CASSYSPGSGANVLTF. CDR3 DNA sequence: TGTGCCAGCAGTTACTCGCCGGGTTCGGGGGCCAACGTCCTGACTTTC.

The chain couples TRBV2 to TRBJ2-5, with D perhaps matching TRBD2 (5 bases). This CDR3 spans 14 amino acids. V lost 7 bases and J lost 1, with 13 bases in between. Germline CDR1 reads SNHLY; CDR2 reads FYNNEI. CDR3 region: CASTQDFSQETQYF. DNA for the CDR3: TGTGCCAGCACCCAGGACTTTTCCCAAGAGACCCAGTACTTC.

This clonotype was seen only once. The CDR3 is CARDLRRSQYNEQFF. The CDR3 DNA reads as TGTGCTAGAGATCTAAGGCGGAGCCAATACAATGAGCAGTTCTTC. V is TRBV6-7 and J is TRBJ2-1; D unclear. TRBV6-7 counts as an open reading frame of uncertain function. The CDR3 has 15 amino acids.